This TCR beta chain appears in the sequencing data of a study of metastatic and nonmetastatic thyroid tumors. Study in general: Both malignant and benign thyroid patients supplied peripheral blood and tumor or nodule tissue samples, across which the repertoires of these patients were then compared. Study results and limitations: According to reports, the diversity of TCR beta was significantly higher in malignant thyroid tumors than in benign nodules, and this held in both blood and tumor samples.

The CDR3 contains 13 residues. The V and J ends lost 6 bases and 6 bases, in that order; junction bases with no gene match: 4. Germline values: CDR1 WNHNN, CDR2 SYGVQD (reference sequence). Thyroid surgery took place with no prior treatment in any patient. Original processing methods: A classifier of distant metastasis in papillary thyroid cancer was built from CDR3 differences (across clinicopathological groups). TCRdb called clones again from the PCR reads with MiXCR. TCRdb, not the authors, supplied the V and J calls. The top ten hold roughly 14% of the sample, which has tens of thousands of clones, 24% seen once. This clone was seen ten or more times. The antigen remains undetermined.

This sequence originates from a female donor with papillary thyroid cancer or a benign thyroid nodule (not recorded which). Some clones in this sample may be carry-over from other donors' samples. The chain carries TRBV10-1 and TRBJ2-3, with 9 positions matching TRBD1. Sequenced sample: tumor tissue. CDR3 nucleotides: TGCGCCAGCAGGATGGGACAGGGCGATACGCAGTATTTT. As protein: CASRMGQGDTQYF.